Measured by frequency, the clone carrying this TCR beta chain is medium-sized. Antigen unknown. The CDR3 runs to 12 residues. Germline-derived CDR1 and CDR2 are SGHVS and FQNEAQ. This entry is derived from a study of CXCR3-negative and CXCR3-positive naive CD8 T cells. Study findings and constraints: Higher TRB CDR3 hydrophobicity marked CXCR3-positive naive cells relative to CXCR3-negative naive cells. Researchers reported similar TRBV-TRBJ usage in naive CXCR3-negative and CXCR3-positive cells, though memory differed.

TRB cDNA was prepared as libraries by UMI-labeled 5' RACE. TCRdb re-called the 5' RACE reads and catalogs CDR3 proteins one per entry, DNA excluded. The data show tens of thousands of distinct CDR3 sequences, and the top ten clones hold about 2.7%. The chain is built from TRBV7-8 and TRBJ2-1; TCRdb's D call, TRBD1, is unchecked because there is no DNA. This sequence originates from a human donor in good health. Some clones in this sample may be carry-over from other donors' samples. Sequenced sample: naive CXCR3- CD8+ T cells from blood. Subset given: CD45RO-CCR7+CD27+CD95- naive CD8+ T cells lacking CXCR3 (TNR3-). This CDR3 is CASSSPGDEQFF.